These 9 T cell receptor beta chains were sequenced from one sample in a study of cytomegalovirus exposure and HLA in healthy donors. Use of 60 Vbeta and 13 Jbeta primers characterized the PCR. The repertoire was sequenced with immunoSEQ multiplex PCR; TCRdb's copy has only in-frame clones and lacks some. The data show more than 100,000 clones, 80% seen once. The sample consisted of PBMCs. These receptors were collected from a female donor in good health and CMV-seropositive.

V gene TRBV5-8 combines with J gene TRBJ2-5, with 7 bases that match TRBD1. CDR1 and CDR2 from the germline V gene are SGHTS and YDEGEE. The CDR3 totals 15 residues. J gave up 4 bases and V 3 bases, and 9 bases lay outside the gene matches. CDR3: CASSSGQVRGETQYF. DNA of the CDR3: TGTGCCAGCAGCTCTGGACAGGTGAGAGGAGAGACCCAGTACTTC. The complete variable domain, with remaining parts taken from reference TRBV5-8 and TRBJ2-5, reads EAGVTQSPTHLIKTRGQQATLRCSPISGHTSVYWYQQALGLGLQFLLWYDEGEERNRGNFPPRFSGRQFPNYSSELNVNALELEDSALYLCASSSGQVRGETQYFGPGTRLLVL.

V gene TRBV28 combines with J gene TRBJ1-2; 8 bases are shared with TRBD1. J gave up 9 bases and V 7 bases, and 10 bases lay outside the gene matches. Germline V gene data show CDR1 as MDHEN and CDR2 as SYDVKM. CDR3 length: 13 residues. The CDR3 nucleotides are TGTGCCAGCAACCCTCGGCCAGGGGGCAGCTACACCTTC. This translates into CASNPRPGGSYTF.

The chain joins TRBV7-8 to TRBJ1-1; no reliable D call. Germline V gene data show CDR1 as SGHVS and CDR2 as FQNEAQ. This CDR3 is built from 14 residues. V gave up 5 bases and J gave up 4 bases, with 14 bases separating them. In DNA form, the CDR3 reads TGTGCCAGCAGCGATTCAGTTGGTCGCACTGAAGCTTTCTTT. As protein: CASSDSVGRTEAFF.

The CDR3 coding sequence is TGTGCCAGTAGTATCGACAGGGGGTCCCACAATGAGCAGTTCTTC. The encoded protein is CASSIDRGSHNEQFF. V gene TRBV19 combines with J gene TRBJ2-1; TRBD1 agrees at 9 bases. The CDR3 runs 15 residues. V gave up 3 bases and J gave up 5 bases; unmatched junction bases: 5. Germline loops: CDR1 LNHDA, CDR2 SQIVND (reference sequence). Using reference TRBV19 and TRBJ2-1 for the parts outside the CDR3, the full variable domain is DGGITQSPKYLFRKEGQNVTLSCEQNLNHDAMYWYRQDPGQGLRLIYYSQIVNDFQKGDIAEGYSVSREKKESFPLTVTSAQKNPTAFYLCASSIDRGSHNEQFFGPGTRLTVL.

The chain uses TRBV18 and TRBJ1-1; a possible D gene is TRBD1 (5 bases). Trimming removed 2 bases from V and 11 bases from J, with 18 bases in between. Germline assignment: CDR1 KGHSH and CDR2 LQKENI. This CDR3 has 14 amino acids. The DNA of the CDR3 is TGTGCCAGCTCACCAGATCCGGGACTGGGGCTGGCTTTCTTT. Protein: CASSPDPGLGLAFF.

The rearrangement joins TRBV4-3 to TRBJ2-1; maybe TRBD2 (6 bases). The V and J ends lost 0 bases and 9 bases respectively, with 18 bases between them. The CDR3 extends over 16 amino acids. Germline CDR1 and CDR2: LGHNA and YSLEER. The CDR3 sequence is CASSQEGGLGRGEQFF. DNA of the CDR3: TGCGCCAGCAGCCAAGAAGGAGGCCTGGGGCGGGGTGAGCAGTTCTTC.

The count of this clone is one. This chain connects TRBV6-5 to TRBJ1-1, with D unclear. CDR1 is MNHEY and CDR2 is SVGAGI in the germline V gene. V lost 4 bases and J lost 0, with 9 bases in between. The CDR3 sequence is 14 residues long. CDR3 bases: TGTGCCAGCAGTTTAGTGGGCATGAACACTGAAGCTTTCTTT. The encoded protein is CASSLVGMNTEAFF.

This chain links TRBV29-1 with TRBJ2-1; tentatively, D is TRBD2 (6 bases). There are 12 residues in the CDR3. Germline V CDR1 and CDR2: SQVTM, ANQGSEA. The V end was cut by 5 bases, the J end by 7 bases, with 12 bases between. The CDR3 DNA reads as TGCAGCGTTCGGACCGCGGGGAATGAGCAGTTCTTC. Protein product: CSVRTAGNEQFF.

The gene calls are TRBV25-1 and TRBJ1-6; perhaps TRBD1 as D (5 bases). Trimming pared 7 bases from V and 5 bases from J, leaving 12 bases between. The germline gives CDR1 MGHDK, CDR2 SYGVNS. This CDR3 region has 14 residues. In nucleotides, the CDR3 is TGTGCCAGCACCACAACAGGAGATAATTCACCCCTCCACTTT. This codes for CASTTTGDNSPLHF.